This TCR beta chain is from a study of blood T cell repertoires in COVID-19. Study at large: Samples taken during acute and convalescent COVID-19 were collected in the United States, Italy and Spain.

Germline-derived CDR1 and CDR2 are SNHLY and FYNNEI. The V end lost 4 bases, the J end lost 1 base, and 8 bases lay between the germline ends. The CDR3 runs to 14 residues. Clones were sequenced by immunoSEQ multiplex PCR, and TCRdb holds only the in-frame ones, with some missing. This sample yields over 150,000 clones, of which over 60% are seen a single time; less than 30% belongs to the top ten. This rearrangement joins TRBV2 to TRBJ1-5, with D perhaps matching TRBD1 (6 bases). The receptor was isolated from a woman aged 65 to 85 with acute or convalescent COVID-19. The material sequenced was peripheral blood. The CDR3 reads CASSGGRSNQPQHF. CDR3 bases: TGTGCCAGCAGTGGGGGGCGGAGCAATCAGCCCCAGCATTTT.